These T cell receptor beta chains were read from a single sample in a study of cytomegalovirus exposure and HLA in healthy donors. Using immunoSEQ multiplex PCR, the repertoire was profiled, and TCRdb retains in-frame clones only, with some absent. This sample carries fewer than 200,000 clones, 80% of them seen once, and the ten largest clones take 0.65% to 0.75%. The specimen sequenced was PBMCs. These receptors were taken from a boy under 18 in good health and CMV-seronegative. Both conserved end residues are part of each CDR3. Fields, in order: J gene, V gene, clone size, D gene, CDR3 protein, CDR3 DNA. The D gene is left open where the match is weak. Clone size is stated in some rows and not others, as once, few, many or a class when expanded.

TRBJ1-5 TRBV27 - - CASSLSGQNNQPQHF TGTGCCAGCAGTTTATCGGGCCAGAACAATCAGCCCCAGCATTTT
TRBJ1-1 TRBV15 once TRBD1 CATSGDRGQGVTEAFF TGTGCCACCAGCGGGGACAGGGGACAAGGAGTGACTGAAGCTTTCTTT
TRBJ1-3 TRBV11-3 - - CASSLGSTTGNTIYF TGTGCCAGCAGCTTAGGTTCGACTACTGGAAACACCATATATTTT
TRBJ2-2 TRBV11-3 few TRBD1 CASSLSDRGLGGELFF TGTGCCAGCAGCTTAAGTGACAGGGGGCTTGGCGGGGAGCTGTTTTTT
TRBJ2-2 TRBV5-4 - - CASTYTGELFF TGTGCCAGCACCTACACCGGGGAGCTGTTTTTT
TRBJ2-3 TRBV5-1 - - CASSLGGLLGTDTQYF TGCGCCAGCAGCTTGGGGGGGCTTCTTGGCACAGATACGCAGTATTTT
TRBJ1-1 TRBV7-9 - - CASSIRGGLTEAFF TGTGCCAGCAGCATTAGGGGAGGTTTAACTGAAGCTTTCTTT
TRBJ1-2 TRBV27 - - CATVDGGRAEGYTF TGTGCCACCGTGGATGGGGGGAGGGCTGAGGGCTACACCTTC
TRBJ1-1 TRBV6-1 - TRBD1 CASSEIGTGRTEAFF TGTGCCAGCAGTGAAATTGGGACAGGGCGTACTGAAGCTTTCTTT
TRBJ2-3 TRBV19 once TRBD1 CASSMRTGMSTDTQYF TGTGCCAGTAGTATGCGGACAGGGATGAGCACAGATACGCAGTATTTT
TRBJ2-1 TRBV29-1 - TRBD1 CSVDRGLDEQFF TGCAGCGTCGACAGGGGGCTAGATGAGCAGTTCTTC
TRBJ1-4 TRBV29-1 - - CSVSANGASNEKLFF TGCAGCGTCTCGGCCAACGGAGCCTCTAATGAAAAACTGTTTTTT
TRBJ2-2 TRBV27 - TRBD1 CASSLYQGAGTGELFF TGTGCCAGCAGTTTATATCAGGGGGCGGGCACCGGGGAGCTGTTTTTT
TRBJ2-7 TRBV5-4 - TRBD2 CASSLSGLAGEQYF TGTGCCAGCAGCTTAAGTGGACTAGCTGGCGAGCAGTACTTC
TRBJ1-2 TRBV6-5 - - CASSARRESYGYTF TGTGCCAGCAGCGCCCGGAGGGAGTCCTATGGCTACACCTTC
TRBJ2-7 TRBV4-1 few TRBD1 CASSQYGQGYEQYF TGCGCCAGCAGCCAATACGGACAGGGCTACGAGCAGTACTTC
TRBJ1-3 TRBV9 few TRBD1 CASSVAGTGGLSGNTIYF TGTGCCAGCAGCGTAGCAGGGACAGGGGGCCTCTCTGGAAACACCATATATTTT
TRBJ1-1 TRBV29-1 - - CSVGWGEVEAFF TGCAGCGTGGGGTGGGGGGAAGTGGAAGCTTTCTTT
TRBJ2-7 TRBV27 - - CASSFLGSSYEQHF TGTGCCAGCAGTTTCCTAGGGAGCTCCTACGAGCAGCACTTC
TRBJ2-5 TRBV6-5 - - CAIGTAQETQYF TGTGCCATCGGGACTGCGCAAGAGACCCAGTACTTC
TRBJ1-1 TRBV30 - - CAWFWRGDTEAFF TGTGCCTGGTTTTGGCGGGGAGACACTGAAGCTTTCTTT
TRBJ2-2 TRBV9 - TRBD1 CASSVTGVDTGELFF TGTGCCAGCAGCGTGACAGGGGTTGACACCGGGGAGCTGTTTTTT
TRBJ1-2 TRBV27 - TRBD1 CASRVLSGTGRTLNYGYTF TGTGCCAGCAGGGTTCTTTCCGGGACAGGCCGTACCCTAAACTATGGCTACACCTTC
TRBJ2-1 TRBV4-3 few TRBD2 CASSSLLAGDYNEQFF TGCGCCAGCAGCTCCCTACTAGCGGGAGACTACAATGAGCAGTTCTTC
TRBJ1-6 TRBV6-4 - TRBD1 CASRIQGRDNSPLHF TGTGCCAGCAGGATACAGGGGCGGGATAATTCACCCCTCCACTTT
TRBJ1-6 TRBV5-5 - TRBD1 CASSLVVQGGNSPLHF TGTGCCAGCAGCTTGGTTGTCCAGGGGGGTAATTCACCCCTCCACTTT
TRBJ2-7 TRBV2 - - CASSVPGYYEQYF TGTGCCAGCAGTGTCCCAGGGTACTACGAGCAGTACTTC
TRBJ1-2 TRBV11-1 - TRBD1 CASSGPGQGRFYGYTF TGTGCCAGCAGCGGACCCGGACAGGGGAGATTCTATGGCTACACCTTC
TRBJ2-7 TRBV6-5 - TRBD1 CASTTGQGAYEQYF TGTGCCAGCACCACCGGACAGGGGGCCTACGAGCAGTACTTC
TRBJ1-5 TRBV10-2 - TRBD1 CASSDVLGQGNQPQHF TGCGCCAGCAGTGACGTACTGGGACAGGGAAACCAGCCCCAGCATTTT
TRBJ2-7 TRBV6-5 - TRBD2 CASSRSGISYEQYF TGTGCCAGCAGTCGCAGCGGGATCTCCTACGAGCAGTACTTC
TRBJ1-5 TRBV25-1 - - CASSHYTGEPQHF TGTGCCAGCAGTCACTATACTGGAGAGCCCCAGCATTTT
TRBJ1-5 TRBV6-5 - - CASSRTLGQPQHF TGTGCCAGCAGTCGAACACTAGGGCAGCCCCAGCATTTT
TRBJ2-2 TRBV27 - - CASVEAANTGELFF TGTGCCAGCGTGGAAGCGGCGAACACCGGGGAGCTGTTTTTT
TRBJ2-7 TRBV19 - TRBD1 CASTLGQGRNEQYF TGTGCCAGTACCCTGGGACAGGGCAGGAACGAGCAGTACTTC
TRBJ2-2 TRBV18 - TRBD1 CASAPQGTAYYTGELFF TGTGCCAGCGCCCCCCAAGGGACAGCCTATTACACCGGGGAGCTGTTTTTT
TRBJ2-5 TRBV29-1 - - CSVDRGEETQYF TGCAGCGTTGACAGGGGGGAAGAGACCCAGTACTTC
TRBJ1-2 TRBV6-5 few TRBD1 CASRQDRGPYGYTF TGTGCCAGCAGGCAGGACAGGGGGCCCTATGGCTACACCTTC
TRBJ1-2 TRBV7-2 - - CASSFGLLYGYTF TGTGCCAGCAGCTTTGGCCTCCTTTATGGCTACACCTTC
TRBJ2-2 TRBV6-6 - - CASSPLENTGELFF TGTGCCAGCAGCCCACTAGAGAACACCGGGGAGCTGTTTTTT
TRBJ2-1 TRBV27 once - CASERGNEQFF TGTGCCAGCGAACGGGGGAATGAGCAGTTCTTC
TRBJ2-1 TRBV27 - - CASSFSGSSYNEQFF TGTGCCAGCAGTTTCTCCGGGAGCTCCTACAATGAGCAGTTCTTC
TRBJ1-1 TRBV12-5 - - CASGLFPEALNTEAFF TGTGCTAGTGGTTTGTTCCCCGAAGCCTTGAACACTGAAGCTTTCTTT
TRBJ1-1 TRBV4-3 - TRBD1 CASSQGPGQGALGAFF TGCGCCAGCAGCCAGGGGCCAGGACAGGGTGCGCTAGGAGCTTTCTTT
TRBJ2-1 TRBV28 - TRBD2 CASSISGRGYNEQFF TGTGCCAGCAGTATTAGCGGGAGGGGGTACAATGAGCAGTTCTTC
TRBJ1-4 TRBV9 - - CASSVGGSDEKLFF TGTGCCAGCAGCGTAGGAGGGTCGGACGAAAAACTGTTTTTT
TRBJ2-7 TRBV4-1 few TRBD2 CASSQVAGGSYEQYF TGCGCCAGCAGCCAAGTTGCGGGGGGTTCCTACGAGCAGTACTTC
TRBJ1-4 TRBV15 - TRBD1 CATSSLDRGEKLFF TGTGCCACCAGCAGCCTAGACAGGGGCGAAAAACTGTTTTTT
TRBJ2-7 TRBV29-1 few - CSVGGFYEQYF TGCAGCGTTGGGGGCTTCTACGAGCAGTACTTC